A single sample is the source of the 2 T cell receptor beta chains below, sequenced in a study of early T cells in non-severe SARS-CoV-2 infection. Each CDR3 protein gets one entry after TCRdb re-called the 5' RACE reads with MiXCR. Of around 50,000 distinct CDR3 sequences in the sample, about 9.7% were seen once. The source material was whole blood. These TCRs come from an adult who was a healthcare worker with PCR-confirmed SARS-CoV-2 infection or an uninfected control (not recorded which).

This clonotype was counted ten times or more. V gene TRBV5-6 combines with J gene TRBJ2-3; possibly TRBD2 for D (6 bases). This CDR3 contains 14 residues. The V and J ends lost 2 bases and 3 bases respectively, with 10 bases between them. Germline CDR1 reads SGHDT; CDR2 reads YYEEEE. CDR3 protein: CASSLLAGTDTQYF. The DNA of the CDR3 is TGTGCCAGCAGCTTACTAGCAGGGACAGATACGCAGTATTTT. Supplemented by reference TRBV5-6 and TRBJ2-3, the full variable domain reads DAGVTQSPTHLIKTRGQQVTLRCSPKSGHDTVSWYQQALGQGPQFIFQYYEEEERQRGNFPDRFSGHQFPNYSSELNVNALLLGDSALYLCASSLLAGTDTQYFGPGTRLTVL.

A few counts support this clonotype. The J gene is TRBJ2-3, the V gene TRBV20-1; 12 nucleotides match TRBD2. CDR3 length equals 11 residues. Germline V gives CDR1 DFQATT, CDR2 SNEGSKA (reference sequence). The CDR3 sequence: CRLAGGSTQYF. The CDR3 DNA follows: TGCAGACTAGCGGGAGGAAGTACGCAGTATTTT.